What follows describes a single TCR beta chain. This sample stems from a study of blood T cell repertoires in COVID-19. Study-wide background: The United States, Italy and Spain provided the acute and convalescent COVID-19 samples.

The CDR3 is 13 residues long. Per germline, CDR1 SGHRS and CDR2 YFSETQ. Trimming cost V 0 bases and J 7 bases, with 10 bases left between them. Clones were sequenced by immunoSEQ multiplex PCR, and TCRdb holds only the in-frame ones, with some missing. The sample records more than 110,000 clones, approximately 78% being singletons. This clonotype originated in a woman older than 75 with acute or convalescent COVID-19. Sequencing input: peripheral blood. The rearrangement uses TRBV5-1 and TRBJ1-2, with a tentative D call TRBD1 (6 bases). Here the CDR3 reads CASSLAGGSGYTF. CDR3 DNA sequence: TGCGCCAGCAGCTTGGCGGGGGGCAGTGGCTACACCTTC.